Shown below are 12 T cell receptor beta chains from a single sample sequenced in a study of PD-L1 blockade in urothelial cancer. Data came from immunoSEQ multiplex PCR; TCRdb stores just in-frame clones and leaves some out. Here the sample spans 17,000 or so clones, around 90% being singletons. The material was PBMCs, obtained around atezolizumab (anti-PD-L1) treatment. Receptor source: a man over 45 with urothelial cancer.

This chain joins TRBV5-8 and TRBJ1-2; a weak D match, TRBD1 (6 bases). Trimming cost V 5 bases and J 6 bases, with 11 bases left between them. Germline V gene sequence: CDR1 SGHTS, CDR2 YDEGEE. The CDR3 is 12 residues long. The chain's CDR3 is CASRPDSHGYTF. For the CDR3, the DNA is TGTGCCAGCAGACCGGACAGCCATGGCTACACCTTC.

J is TRBJ1-2 and V is TRBV7-8; a weak D match, TRBD1 (5 bases). Trimming shortened V by 1 base and J by 8 bases, and 11 bases separated the two germline ends. Germline CDR1 SGHVS, CDR2 FQNEAQ. The CDR3 totals 13 residues. CDR3 in amino acids: CASSLVGTDGYTF. The CDR3 DNA reads as TGTGCCAGCAGCTTAGTCGGGACTGACGGCTACACCTTC.

V and J are TRBV14 and TRBJ1-3, with D perhaps matching TRBD1 (5 bases). Per the germline V gene, CDR1 is SGHDN and CDR2 is FVKESK. Deletions cut 4 bases from V and 3 bases from J, with 13 bases between. This CDR3 is 15 amino acids long. CDR3 nucleotide sequence: TGTGCCAGCAGCCCGGGACTGGGCTTTGGAAACACCATATATTTT. Protein product: CASSPGLGFGNTIYF.

The chain links TRBV6-1 to TRBJ1-3; D is unresolved. The CDR3 runs to 14 residues. Trimming removed 3 bases from V and 3 bases from J, with 9 bases in between. Per the germline V gene, CDR1 is MNHNS and CDR2 is SASEGT. The DNA of the CDR3 is TGTGCCAGCAGTGATTATATCGGTGGAAACACCATATATTTT. It yields the protein CASSDYIGGNTIYF.

The V gene is TRBV27, the J gene TRBJ1-2, with 9 bases fitting TRBD1. The CDR3 is 16 residues long. CDR1 and CDR2 (germline): MNHEY, SMNVEV (reference sequence). Unmatched junction bases numbered 11, after V lost 5 bases and J lost 4 bases. CDR3 coding DNA: TGTGCCAGCAGTCCGGGCCCGACAGGGGGGATCTATGGCTACACCTTC. This gives the protein CASSPGPTGGIYGYTF.

The chain employs TRBV9 and TRBJ2-1; TRBD2 agrees at 11 bases. The CDR3 spans 15 residues. Unmatched junction bases numbered 3, after V lost 3 bases and J lost 4 bases. CDR1 is SGDLS and CDR2 is YYNGEE in the germline V gene. CDR3 region: CASSGSGGAYNEQFF. Written as DNA, the CDR3 is TGTGCCAGCAGCGGTAGCGGGGGGGCGTACAATGAGCAGTTCTTC.

This chain joins TRBV9 and TRBJ2-7; 8 nucleotides match TRBD2. Unmatched junction bases numbered 6, after V lost 4 bases and J lost 0 bases. The V gene's germline CDR1 is SGDLS and CDR2 YYNGEE. The CDR3 is 15 residues long. The DNA of the CDR3 is TGTGCCAGCAGCCCTAGGGGGACTAGCTCCTACGAGCAGTACTTC. Amino acid sequence: CASSPRGTSSYEQYF.

The chain links TRBV28 to TRBJ2-1; 9 bases agree with TRBD2. This CDR3 comprises 16 residues. V lost 6 bases, J lost 5 bases, and 11 bases stayed unmatched. The germline V gene encodes CDR1 MDHEN and CDR2 SYDVKM. CDR3 protein: CASRFRGRDLHNEQFF. CDR3 sequence (DNA): TGTGCCAGCAGATTCCGCGGGAGGGACCTACACAATGAGCAGTTCTTC.

This sequence joins TRBV7-9 and TRBJ2-1, with TRBD2 matching over 7 bases. The V gene end was trimmed by 3 bases and the J gene end by 5 bases; junction bases not matched to a gene: 13. CDR3 length: 17 amino acids. Germline V CDR1 and CDR2: SEHNR, FQNEAQ (reference sequence). This chain's CDR3 is CASSFWGGPPYNNEQFF. CDR3 nucleotides: TGTGCCAGCAGCTTTTGGGGAGGGCCCCCGTACAACAATGAGCAGTTCTTC.

The chain employs TRBV27 and TRBJ1-2; TRBD1 matches at 9 bases. Trimming at V came to 5 bases and at J to 4 bases, leaving 5 bases not matched to a gene. The CDR3 is 14 residues long. CDR1 and CDR2 from the germline V gene are MNHEY and SMNVEV (reference sequence). The CDR3 sequence: CASSNGQGLYGYTF. DNA of the CDR3: TGTGCCAGCAGTAACGGACAGGGGCTCTATGGCTACACCTTC.

This chain links TRBV12-5 with TRBJ2-7, with TRBD1 matching over 7 bases. Per germline, CDR1 LGHNT and CDR2 FRNRAP. This CDR3 has 11 residues. With 7 bases clipped from V and 4 bases from J, the junction kept 1 base outside the gene matches. In DNA form, the CDR3 reads TGTGCTAGTGAGGACAGGTACGAGCAGTACTTC. Protein sequence: CASEDRYEQYF.

The chain uses TRBV29-1 and TRBJ2-5; a weak D match, TRBD1 (7 bases). V gave up 7 bases and J gave up 2 bases, with 17 bases separating them. Germline V CDR1 and CDR2: SQVTM, ANQGSEA. The CDR3 loop spans 14 amino acids. As DNA, the CDR3 is TGCAGCGCCGGAGGGGGCTGGGGGCAAGAGACCCAGTACTTC. The encoded protein is CSAGGGWGQETQYF.